A selection of T cell receptor beta chains follows, all from one sample in a study of T cell responses to AZD1222 COVID-19 vaccine. The repertoire was sequenced with immunoSEQ multiplex PCR; TCRdb's copy has only in-frame clones and lacks some. The sample shows 75,000 to 90,000 clones, around 90% of them seen only once. Specimen: peripheral blood, collected on day 0 of AZD1222 vaccination. The source is an adult in good health. Each CDR3 is given with its conserved first and last residue. Each record gives: clone size, J gene, D gene, V gene, CDR3 DNA, CDR3 protein. The D gene is left open where the match is weak. Only part of the rows carry a size: once, few, many, or a class if the clone is expanded.

. TRBJ1-4 TRBD1 TRBV6-1 TGTGCCAGCAGTGAAGCCCCAGGGACAGGGAAGGAAAAACTGTTTTTT CASSEAPGTGKEKLFF
few TRBJ2-7 TRBD2 TRBV5-8 TGTGCCAGCAGCCAATTAGCGGGGGTGGCATACGAGCAGTACTTC CASSQLAGVAYEQYF
. TRBJ2-5 . TRBV5-1 TGCGCCAGCAGCTCCGGACACCTGGACCAAGAGACCCAGTACTTC CASSSGHLDQETQYF
. TRBJ2-1 . TRBV6-5 TGTGCCAGCAGCTTTCCGACCTACTACAATGAGCAGTTCTTC CASSFPTYYNEQFF
. TRBJ2-5 . TRBV6-1 TGTGCCAGCAGTGAACCGGGCGAACGGGAGACCCAGTACTTC CASSEPGERETQYF
. TRBJ1-6 TRBD1 TRBV3-1/TRBV3-2 TGTGCCAGCAGCCCTTCAGCAGGGGGCTCCTATAATTCACCCCTCCACTTT CASSPSAGGSYNSPLHF
. TRBJ2-7 . TRBV6-5 TGTGCCAGCAGTTACTCGCATTGGGGCTACGAGCAGTACTTC CASSYSHWGYEQYF
. TRBJ2-3 TRBD2 TRBV5-1 TGCGCCAGCAGCTTGACTAGCGGGGGGGCCGGGGATACAGATACGCAGTATTTT CASSLTSGGAGDTDTQYF
. TRBJ1-3 . TRBV2 TGTGCCAGCAGTTCGGATTACTCTGGAAACACCATATATTTT CASSSDYSGNTIYF
few TRBJ1-3 . TRBV19 TGTGCCAGTAGTCCAGGGTTTACGGGAAACACCATATATTTT CASSPGFTGNTIYF
. TRBJ2-7 . TRBV7-2 TGTGCCAGCAGCTTAGTTGTACCCTCGGCAGCCTACGAGCAGTACTTC CASSLVVPSAAYEQYF
. TRBJ1-2 . TRBV27 TGTGCCAGACCGTCCAGGCCACTAGGCTACACCTTC CARPSRPLGYTF
. TRBJ2-2 . TRBV7-2 TGTGCCAGCAGCCCACCCTGGGTCGCCGGGGAGCTGTTTTTT CASSPPWVAGELFF
. TRBJ1-1 TRBD1 TRBV29-1 TGCAGCGTGAACAGGGGGGCTGAAGCTTTCTTT CSVNRGAEAFF
. TRBJ1-1 . TRBV28 TGTGCCAGCAGTTTAGGGAGGGGGTGGTTGAACACTGAAGCTTTCTTT CASSLGRGWLNTEAFF
once TRBJ2-6 . TRBV6-5 TGTGCCAGCAGCTACACGGGGGTAACTGGGGCCAACGTCCTGACTTTC CASSYTGVTGANVLTF
. TRBJ1-1 . TRBV6-1 TGTGCCAGCAGTGAAGTTGTCAGGGGAAGGGGTGAAGCTTTCTTT CASSEVVRGRGEAFF
few TRBJ2-1 TRBD1 TRBV29-1 TGCAGCGTTGAAGGACAGGGGACCTACAATGAGCAGTTCTTC CSVEGQGTYNEQFF
. TRBJ2-1 TRBD2 TRBV11-3 TGTGCCAGCAGCCAGGGGACTAGCTCCTACAATGAGCAGTTCTTC CASSQGTSSYNEQFF
. TRBJ2-2 . TRBV2 TGTGCCAGCAGAGCCAGGGTTCTGGGCGGGGAGCTGTTTTTT CASRARVLGGELFF
. TRBJ2-7 TRBD2 TRBV30 TGTGCCTGGAGTGGGGGGACTACTAGAGTGAACGAGCAGTACTTC CAWSGGTTRVNEQYF
once TRBJ2-1 . TRBV6-5 TGTGCCAGCAAGTTCGACTCCTACAATGAGCAGTTCTTC CASKFDSYNEQFF
. TRBJ1-2 . TRBV5-1 TGCGCCAGCAGCCCTGACCCGACGGGCGGTGGCTACACCTTC CASSPDPTGGGYTF
. TRBJ2-1 . TRBV24-1 TGTGCCACCAGGGATACTTCGGGGGAGTACTCCTACAATGAGCAGTTCTTC CATRDTSGEYSYNEQFF
. TRBJ2-7 . TRBV6-1 TGTGCCAGCAGTGATCTTAGGGGGACGGAGTCCTACGAGCAGTACTTC CASSDLRGTESYEQYF
. TRBJ2-7 TRBD1 TRBV5-1 TGCGCCAGCAGCCCGGACAGGGGACAATACGAGCAGTACTTC CASSPDRGQYEQYF
. TRBJ2-7 . TRBV10-3 TGTGCCATCAGTGATGTACTAGCACTCTACGAGCAGTACTTC CAISDVLALYEQYF
. TRBJ1-1 . TRBV11-2 TGTGCCAGCAGCTCCACGTTAGGACGCGCTGAAGCTTTCTTT CASSSTLGRAEAFF
. TRBJ1-2 TRBD1 TRBV27 TGTGCCAGCGGGGACAGGGCACTAATCACTAACTATGGCTACACCTTC CASGDRALITNYGYTF
. TRBJ1-1 TRBD1 TRBV6-2/TRBV6-3 TGTGCCAGCAGTTCCATTATCAGGGGGAGGACTGAAGCTTTCTTT CASSSIIRGRTEAFF
. TRBJ1-5 . TRBV19 TGTGCCAGTAGTATAGGCCCCCCCCTCGTCCGGGGGTATCAGCCCCAGCATTTT CASSIGPPLVRGYQPQHF
. TRBJ1-1 . TRBV7-2 TGTGCCAGCAGCTTAATCGGGACTGAAGCTTTCTTT CASSLIGTEAFF
. TRBJ1-1 . TRBV3-1/TRBV3-2 TGTGCCAGCCACGGTGGGACTAACACTGAAGCTTTCTTT CASHGGTNTEAFF
. TRBJ2-3 TRBD2 TRBV18 TGTGCCAGCTCACCGACCCGGGAGGGAGATACGCAGTATTTT CASSPTREGDTQYF
few TRBJ1-1 . TRBV19 TGTGCCAGTCTCCGGGACCCTAAGAACACTGAAGCTTTCTTT CASLRDPKNTEAFF
. TRBJ2-4 . TRBV5-1 TGCGCCAGCAGCTTGGGGGAGTCAAACATTCAGTACTTC CASSLGESNIQYF
once TRBJ1-1 . TRBV29-1 TGCAGCGTTGCGGGGGGCAGGTTGAACACTGAAGCTTTCTTT CSVAGGRLNTEAFF